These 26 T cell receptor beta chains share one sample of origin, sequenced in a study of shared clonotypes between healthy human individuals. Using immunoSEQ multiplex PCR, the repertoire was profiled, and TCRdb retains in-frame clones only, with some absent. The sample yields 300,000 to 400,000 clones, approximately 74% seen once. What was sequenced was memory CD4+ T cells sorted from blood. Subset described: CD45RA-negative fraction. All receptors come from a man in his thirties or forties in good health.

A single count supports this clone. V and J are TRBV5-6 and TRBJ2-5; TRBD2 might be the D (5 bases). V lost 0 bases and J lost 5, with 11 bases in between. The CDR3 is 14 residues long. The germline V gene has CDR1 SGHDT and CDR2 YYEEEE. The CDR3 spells CASSLAAGEETQYF. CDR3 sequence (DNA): TGTGCCAGCAGCTTGGCGGCGGGCGAGGAGACCCAGTACTTC.

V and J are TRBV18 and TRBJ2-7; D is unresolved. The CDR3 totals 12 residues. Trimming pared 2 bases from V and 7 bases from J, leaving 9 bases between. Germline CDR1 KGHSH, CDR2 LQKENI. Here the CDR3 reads CASSPGRLEQYF. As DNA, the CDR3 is TGTGCCAGCTCACCAGGGCGGTTGGAGCAGTACTTC.

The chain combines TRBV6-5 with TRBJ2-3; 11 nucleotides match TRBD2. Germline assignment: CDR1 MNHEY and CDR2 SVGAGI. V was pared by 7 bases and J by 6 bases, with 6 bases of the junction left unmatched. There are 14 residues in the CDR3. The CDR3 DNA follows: TGTGCCAGCACCCAACTAGCGGGAGCGGATACGCAGTATTTT. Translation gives CASTQLAGADTQYF.

The DNA for the CDR3 is TGTGCCAGCAGCCGTGGAAGCATGAACACTGAAGCTTTCTTT. Its protein is CASSRGSMNTEAFF. V usage is TRBV9 and J usage is TRBJ1-1; D remains unclear. V was shortened by 4 bases and J by 0 bases, with 10 bases between the two germline ends. Germline CDR1 SGDLS, CDR2 YYNGEE. The CDR3 spans 14 residues.

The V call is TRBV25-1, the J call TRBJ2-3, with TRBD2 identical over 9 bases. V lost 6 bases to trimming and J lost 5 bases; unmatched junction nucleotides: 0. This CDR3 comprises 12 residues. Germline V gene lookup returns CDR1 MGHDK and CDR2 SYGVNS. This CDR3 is CASRTSGDTQYF. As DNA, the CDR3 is TGTGCCAGCAGGACTAGCGGAGATACGCAGTATTTT.

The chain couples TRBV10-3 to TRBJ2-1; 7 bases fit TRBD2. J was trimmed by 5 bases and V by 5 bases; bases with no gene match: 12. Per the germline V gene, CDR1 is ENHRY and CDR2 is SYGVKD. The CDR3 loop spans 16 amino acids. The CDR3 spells CAISLNGLVVNNEQFF. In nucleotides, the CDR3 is TGTGCCATCAGTTTGAATGGACTAGTCGTTAACAATGAGCAGTTCTTC.

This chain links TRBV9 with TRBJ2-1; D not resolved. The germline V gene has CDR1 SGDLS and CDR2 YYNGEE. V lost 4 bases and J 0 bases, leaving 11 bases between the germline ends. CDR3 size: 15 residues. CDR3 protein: CASSNQGSSYNEQFF. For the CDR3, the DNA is TGTGCCAGCAGCAACCAAGGCAGCTCCTACAATGAGCAGTTCTTC.

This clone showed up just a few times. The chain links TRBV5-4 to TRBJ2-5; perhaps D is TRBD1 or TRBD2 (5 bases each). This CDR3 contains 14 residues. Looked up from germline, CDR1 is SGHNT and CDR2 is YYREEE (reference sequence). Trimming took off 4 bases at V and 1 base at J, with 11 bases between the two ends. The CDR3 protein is CASSLGRAQETQYF. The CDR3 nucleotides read TGTGCCAGCAGCCTGGGACGGGCCCAAGAGACCCAGTACTTC.

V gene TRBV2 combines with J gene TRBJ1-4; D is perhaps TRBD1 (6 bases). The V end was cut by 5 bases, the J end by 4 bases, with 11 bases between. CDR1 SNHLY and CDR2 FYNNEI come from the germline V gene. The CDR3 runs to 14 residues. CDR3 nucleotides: TGTGCCAGCAGTCCAGGGGCGGTTAATGAAAAACTGTTTTTT. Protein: CASSPGAVNEKLFF.

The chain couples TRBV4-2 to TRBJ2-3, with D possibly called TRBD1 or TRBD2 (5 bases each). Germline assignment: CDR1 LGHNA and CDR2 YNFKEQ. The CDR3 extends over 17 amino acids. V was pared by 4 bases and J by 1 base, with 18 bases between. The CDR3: CASSPGGPAGGTDTQYF. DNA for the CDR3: TGTGCCAGCAGCCCTGGGGGTCCAGCCGGGGGCACAGATACGCAGTATTTT.

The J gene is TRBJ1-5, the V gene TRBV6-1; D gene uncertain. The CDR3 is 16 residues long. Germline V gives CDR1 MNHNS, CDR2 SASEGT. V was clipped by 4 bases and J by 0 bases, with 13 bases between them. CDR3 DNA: TGTGCCAGCAGTGGTTTTGAAAGGGTTAGCAATCAGCCCCAGCATTTT. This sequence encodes CASSGFERVSNQPQHF.

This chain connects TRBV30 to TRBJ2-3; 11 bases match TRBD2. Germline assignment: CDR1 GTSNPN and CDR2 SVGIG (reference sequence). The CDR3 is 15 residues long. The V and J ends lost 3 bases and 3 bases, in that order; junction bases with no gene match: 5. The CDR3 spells CAWRLAGGPTDTQYF. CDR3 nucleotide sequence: TGTGCCTGGAGATTAGCGGGAGGGCCGACAGATACGCAGTATTTT.

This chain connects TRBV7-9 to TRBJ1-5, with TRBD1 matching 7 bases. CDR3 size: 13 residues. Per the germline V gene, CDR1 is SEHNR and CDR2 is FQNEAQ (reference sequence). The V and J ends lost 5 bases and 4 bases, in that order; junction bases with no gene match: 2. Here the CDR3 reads CASSAGGNQPQHF. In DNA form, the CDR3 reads TGTGCCAGCAGCGCAGGGGGGAATCAGCCCCAGCATTTT. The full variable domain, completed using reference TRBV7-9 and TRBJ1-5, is DTGVSQNPRHKITKRGQNVTFRCDPISEHNRLYWYRQTLGQGPEFLTYFQNEAQLEKSRLLSDRFSAERPKGSFSTLEIQRTEQGDSAMYLCASSAGGNQPQHFGDGTRLSIL.

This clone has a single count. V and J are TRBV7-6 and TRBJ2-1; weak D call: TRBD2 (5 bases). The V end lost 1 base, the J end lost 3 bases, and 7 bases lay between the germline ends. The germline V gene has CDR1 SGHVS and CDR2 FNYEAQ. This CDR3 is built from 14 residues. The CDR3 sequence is CASSLGGRYNEQFF. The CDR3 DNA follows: TGTGCCAGCAGCTTAGGCGGGCGCTACAATGAGCAGTTCTTC.

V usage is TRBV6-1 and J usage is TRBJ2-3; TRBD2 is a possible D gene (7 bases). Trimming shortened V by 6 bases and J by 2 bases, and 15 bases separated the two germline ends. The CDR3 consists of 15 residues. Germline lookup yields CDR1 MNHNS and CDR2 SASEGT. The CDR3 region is CASSPGRGYTDTQYF. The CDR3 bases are TGTGCCAGCAGCCCGGGGAGGGGGTACACAGATACGCAGTATTTT.

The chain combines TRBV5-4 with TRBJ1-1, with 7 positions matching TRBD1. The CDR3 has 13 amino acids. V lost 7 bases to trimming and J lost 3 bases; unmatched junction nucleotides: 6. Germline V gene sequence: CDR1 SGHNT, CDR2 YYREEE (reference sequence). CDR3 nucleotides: TGTGCCAGCCATAGACAGGGAGACACTGAAGCTTTCTTT. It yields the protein CASHRQGDTEAFF. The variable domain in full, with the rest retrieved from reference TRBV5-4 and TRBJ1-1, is ETGVTQSPTHLIKTRGQQVTLRCSSQSGHNTVSWYQQALGQGPQFIFQYYREEENGRGNFPPRFSGLQFPNYSSELNVNALELDDSALYLCASHRQGDTEAFFGQGTRLTVV.

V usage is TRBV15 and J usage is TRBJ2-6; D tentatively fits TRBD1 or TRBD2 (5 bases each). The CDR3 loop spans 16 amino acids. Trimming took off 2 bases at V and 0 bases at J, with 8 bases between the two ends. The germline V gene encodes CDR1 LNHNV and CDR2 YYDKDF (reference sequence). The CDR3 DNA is TGTGCCACCAGCAGACAGGGAGTCTCTGGGGCCAACGTCCTGACTTTC. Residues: CATSRQGVSGANVLTF.

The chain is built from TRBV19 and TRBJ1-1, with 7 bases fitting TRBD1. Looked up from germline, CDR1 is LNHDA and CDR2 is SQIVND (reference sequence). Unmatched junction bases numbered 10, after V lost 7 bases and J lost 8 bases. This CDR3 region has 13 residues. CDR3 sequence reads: CASIGQGVPEAFF. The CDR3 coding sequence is TGTGCCAGTATAGGGCAGGGGGTACCCGAAGCTTTCTTT.

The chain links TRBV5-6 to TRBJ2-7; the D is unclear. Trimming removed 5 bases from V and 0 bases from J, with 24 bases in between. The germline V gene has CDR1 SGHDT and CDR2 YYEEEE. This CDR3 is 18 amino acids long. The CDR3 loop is CASSYGFDRSVSSYEQYF. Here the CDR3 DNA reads TGTGCCAGCAGTTACGGGTTCGATAGGAGCGTTAGCTCCTACGAGCAGTACTTC.

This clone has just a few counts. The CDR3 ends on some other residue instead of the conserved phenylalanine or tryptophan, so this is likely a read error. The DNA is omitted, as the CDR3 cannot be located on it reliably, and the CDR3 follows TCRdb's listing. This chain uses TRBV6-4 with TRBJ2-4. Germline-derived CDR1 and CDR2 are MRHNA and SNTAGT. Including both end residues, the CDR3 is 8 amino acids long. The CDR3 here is CASRGKGD.

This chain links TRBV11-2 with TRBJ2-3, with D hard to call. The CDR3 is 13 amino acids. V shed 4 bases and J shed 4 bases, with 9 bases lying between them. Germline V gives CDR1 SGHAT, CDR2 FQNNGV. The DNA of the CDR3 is TGTGCCAGCAGCTCTAGTAGGTCAGATACGCAGTATTTT. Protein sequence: CASSSSRSDTQYF.

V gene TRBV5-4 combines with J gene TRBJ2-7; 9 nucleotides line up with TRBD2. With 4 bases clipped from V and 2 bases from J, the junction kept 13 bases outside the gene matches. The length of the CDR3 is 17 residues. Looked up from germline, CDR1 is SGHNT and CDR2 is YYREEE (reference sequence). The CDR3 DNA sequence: TGTGCCAGCAGCGGCTTAGTGCGGGAGGGTGGGACCTACGAGCAGTACTTC. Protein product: CASSGLVREGGTYEQYF.

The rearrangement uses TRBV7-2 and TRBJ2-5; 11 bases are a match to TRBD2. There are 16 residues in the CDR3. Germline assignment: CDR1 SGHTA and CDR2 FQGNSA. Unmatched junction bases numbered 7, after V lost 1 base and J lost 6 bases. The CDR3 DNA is TGTGCCAGCAGCTTAGGAGGGACTAGCGGTCATCAGACCCAGTACTTC. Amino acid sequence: CASSLGGTSGHQTQYF.

The CDR3 DNA reads TGTGCCAGCAGCTTGACGGTCTATGGCTACACCTTC. Translation gives CASSLTVYGYTF. The V and J genes are TRBV28 and TRBJ1-2; D call uncertain. Germline CDR1 and CDR2: MDHEN and SYDVKM. This CDR3 spans 12 amino acids. The V gene lost 6 bases and the J gene lost 4 bases, with 9 bases spanning the gap.

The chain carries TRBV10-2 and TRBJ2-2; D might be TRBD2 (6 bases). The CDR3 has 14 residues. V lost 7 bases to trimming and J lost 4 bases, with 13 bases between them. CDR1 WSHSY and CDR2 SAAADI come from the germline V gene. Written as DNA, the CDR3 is TGCGCCAGCATGTGGTTTAGCGGCACCGGGGAGCTGTTTTTT. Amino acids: CASMWFSGTGELFF.

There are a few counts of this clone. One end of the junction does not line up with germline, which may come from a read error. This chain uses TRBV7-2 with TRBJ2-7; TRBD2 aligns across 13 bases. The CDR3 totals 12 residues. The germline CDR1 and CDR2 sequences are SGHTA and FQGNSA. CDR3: CASSITSGRANF. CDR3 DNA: TGTGCCAGCAGCATCACTAGCGGGAGGGCTAACTTC.